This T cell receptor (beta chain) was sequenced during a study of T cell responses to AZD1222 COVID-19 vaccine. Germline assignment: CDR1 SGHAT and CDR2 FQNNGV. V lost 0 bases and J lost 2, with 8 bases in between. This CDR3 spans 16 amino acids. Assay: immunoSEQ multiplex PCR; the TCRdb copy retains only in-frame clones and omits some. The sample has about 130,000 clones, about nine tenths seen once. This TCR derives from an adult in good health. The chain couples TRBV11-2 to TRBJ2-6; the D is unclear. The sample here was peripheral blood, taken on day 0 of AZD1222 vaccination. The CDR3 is CASSLDGSPGANVLTF. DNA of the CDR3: TGTGCCAGCAGCTTAGACGGGTCTCCTGGGGCCAACGTCCTGACTTTC.